This paragraph reports one T cell receptor (beta chain). Its cognate antigen is unknown. The data belong to a study of OX40 agonist ivuxolimab in advanced cancers. The protocol was immunoSEQ multiplex PCR, while the TCRdb copy is restricted to in-frame clones and leaves out a portion. The data show about 150,000 clones, roughly 91% seen once. Broader study findings: Also present in some nonresponders was a low level of normalized T-cell clonal expansion. Compared with CD4+, CD8+ T cells on average had more expanded clones. Circulating CD4+ and CD8+ T cells showed clonal expansion by week 6 at 0.1 to 3.0 mg/kg. Antigen specificity was not determined for the expanded peripheral T cells.

The CDR3 contains 11 residues. V shed 4 bases and J shed 2 bases, with 6 bases lying between them. Per germline, CDR1 SQVTM and CDR2 ANQGSEA. The rearrangement uses TRBV29-1 and TRBJ2-7; D unresolved. The source was CD4+ or CD8+ T cells sorted from blood, collected in a trial of the OX40 agonist ivuxolimab. The receptor was isolated from an adult with an advanced solid tumor such as melanoma, head and neck, liver or kidney cancer. For the CDR3, the DNA is TGCAGCGTTGTGGCAGCCTACGAGCAGTACTTC. Its translation: CSVVAAYEQYF.